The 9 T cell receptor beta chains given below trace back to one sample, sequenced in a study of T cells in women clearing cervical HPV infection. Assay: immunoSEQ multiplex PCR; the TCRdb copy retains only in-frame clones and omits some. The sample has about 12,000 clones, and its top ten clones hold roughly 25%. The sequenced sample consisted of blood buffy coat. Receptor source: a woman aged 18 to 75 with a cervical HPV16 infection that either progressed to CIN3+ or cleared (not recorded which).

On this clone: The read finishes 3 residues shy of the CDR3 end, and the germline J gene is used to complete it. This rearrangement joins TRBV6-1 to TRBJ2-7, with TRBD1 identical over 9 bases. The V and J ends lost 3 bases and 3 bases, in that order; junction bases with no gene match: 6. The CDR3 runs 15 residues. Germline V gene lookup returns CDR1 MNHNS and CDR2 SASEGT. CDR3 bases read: TGTGCCAGCAGTGACCCCGGGACAGGGCGCTACGAG. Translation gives CASSDPGTGRYE. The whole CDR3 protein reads CASSDPGTGRYEQYF.

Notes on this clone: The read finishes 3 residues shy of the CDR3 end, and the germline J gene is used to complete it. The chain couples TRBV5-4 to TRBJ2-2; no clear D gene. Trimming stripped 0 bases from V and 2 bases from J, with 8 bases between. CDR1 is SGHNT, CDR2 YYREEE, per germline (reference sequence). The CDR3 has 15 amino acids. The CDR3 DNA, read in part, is TGTGCCAGCAGCTTGGGACACATCAACACCGGGGAG. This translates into CASSLGHINTGE. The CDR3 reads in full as CASSLGHINTGELFF.

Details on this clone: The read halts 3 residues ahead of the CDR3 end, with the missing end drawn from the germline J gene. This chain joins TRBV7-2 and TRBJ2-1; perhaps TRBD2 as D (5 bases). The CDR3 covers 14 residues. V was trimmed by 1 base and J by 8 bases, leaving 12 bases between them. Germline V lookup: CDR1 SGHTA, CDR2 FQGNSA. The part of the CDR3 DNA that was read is TGTGCCAGCAGCTTAGTACGCACTAGGCATGAG. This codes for CASSLVRTRHE. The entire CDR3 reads CASSLVRTRHEQFF.

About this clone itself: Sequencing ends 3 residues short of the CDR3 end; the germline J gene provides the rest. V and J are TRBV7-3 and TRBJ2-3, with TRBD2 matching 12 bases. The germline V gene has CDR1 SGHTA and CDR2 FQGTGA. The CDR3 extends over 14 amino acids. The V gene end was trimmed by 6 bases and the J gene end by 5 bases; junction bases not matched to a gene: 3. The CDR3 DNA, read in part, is TGTGCCAGCAGGTCGGGACTAGCGGGAGATACG. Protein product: CASRSGLAGDT. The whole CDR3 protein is CASRSGLAGDTQYF.

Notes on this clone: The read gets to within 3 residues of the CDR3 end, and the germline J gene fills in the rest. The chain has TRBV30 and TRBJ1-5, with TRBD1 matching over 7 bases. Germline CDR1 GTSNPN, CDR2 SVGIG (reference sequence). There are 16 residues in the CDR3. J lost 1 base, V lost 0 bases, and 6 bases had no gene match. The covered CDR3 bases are TGTGCCTGGAGTGTTCGGGGACAGACGAGCAATCAGCCC. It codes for CAWSVRGQTSNQP. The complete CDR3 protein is CAWSVRGQTSNQPQHF.

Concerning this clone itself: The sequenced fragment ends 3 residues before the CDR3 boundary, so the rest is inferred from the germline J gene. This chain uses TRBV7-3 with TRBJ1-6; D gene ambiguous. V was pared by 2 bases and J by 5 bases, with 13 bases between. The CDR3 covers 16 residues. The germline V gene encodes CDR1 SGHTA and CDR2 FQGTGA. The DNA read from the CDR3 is TGTGCCAGCAGCTTATACAGCCAAGCTCATAATTCACCC. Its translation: CASSLYSQAHNSP. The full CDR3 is CASSLYSQAHNSPLHF. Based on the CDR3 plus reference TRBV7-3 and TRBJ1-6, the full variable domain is GAGVSQTPSNKVTEKGKYVELRCDPISGHTALYWYRQSLGQGPEFLIYFQGTGAADDSGLPNDRFFAVRPEGSVSTLKIQRTERGDSAVYLCASSLYSQAHNSPLHFGNGTRLTVT.

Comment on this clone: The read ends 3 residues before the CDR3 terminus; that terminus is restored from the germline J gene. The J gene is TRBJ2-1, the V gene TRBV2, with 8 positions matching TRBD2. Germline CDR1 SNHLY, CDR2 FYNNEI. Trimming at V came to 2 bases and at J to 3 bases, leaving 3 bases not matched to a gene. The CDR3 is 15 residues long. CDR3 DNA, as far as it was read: TGTGCCAGCAGTGAACCGGGGGGGGGCTACAATGAG. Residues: CASSEPGGGYNE. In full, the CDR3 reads CASSEPGGGYNEQFF.

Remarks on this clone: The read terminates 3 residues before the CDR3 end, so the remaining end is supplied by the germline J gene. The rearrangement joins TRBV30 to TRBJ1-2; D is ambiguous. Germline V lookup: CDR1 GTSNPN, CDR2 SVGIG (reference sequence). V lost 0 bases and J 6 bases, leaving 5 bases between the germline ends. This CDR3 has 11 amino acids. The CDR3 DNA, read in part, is TGTGCCTGGAGTGTACCGGATGGC. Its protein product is CAWSVPDG. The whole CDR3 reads CAWSVPDGYTF.

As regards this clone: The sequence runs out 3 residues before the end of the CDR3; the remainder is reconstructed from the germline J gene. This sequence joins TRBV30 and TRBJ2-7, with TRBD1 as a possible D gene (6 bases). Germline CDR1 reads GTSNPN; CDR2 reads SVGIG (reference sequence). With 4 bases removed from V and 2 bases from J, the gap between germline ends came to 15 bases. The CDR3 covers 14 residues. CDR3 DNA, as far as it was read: TGTGCCTGGACTCCAGGGGCCGACACCTACGAG. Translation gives CAWTPGADTYE. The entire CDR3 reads CAWTPGADTYEQYF.